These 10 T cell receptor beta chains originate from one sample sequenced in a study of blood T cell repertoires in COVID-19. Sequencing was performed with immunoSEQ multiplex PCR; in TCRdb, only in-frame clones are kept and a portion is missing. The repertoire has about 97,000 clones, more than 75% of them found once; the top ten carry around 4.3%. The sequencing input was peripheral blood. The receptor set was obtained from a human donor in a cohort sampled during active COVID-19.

CDR3 sequence (DNA): TGTGCCAGCTCTCCCGGACAGTCTAACACTGAAGCTTTCTTT. As protein: CASSPGQSNTEAFF. This chain links TRBV18 with TRBJ1-1; the D gene is possibly TRBD1 (6 bases). V shed 6 bases and J shed 2 bases, with 13 bases lying between them. Germline CDR1 reads KGHSH; CDR2 reads LQKENI. This CDR3 region has 14 residues.

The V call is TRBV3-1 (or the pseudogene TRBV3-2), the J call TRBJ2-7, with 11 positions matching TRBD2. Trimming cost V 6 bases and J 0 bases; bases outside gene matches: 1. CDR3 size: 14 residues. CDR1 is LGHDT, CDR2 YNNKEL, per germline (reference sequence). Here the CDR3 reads CASRGTSGSYEQYF. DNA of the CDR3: TGTGCCAGCAGAGGGACTAGCGGCTCCTACGAGCAGTACTTC.

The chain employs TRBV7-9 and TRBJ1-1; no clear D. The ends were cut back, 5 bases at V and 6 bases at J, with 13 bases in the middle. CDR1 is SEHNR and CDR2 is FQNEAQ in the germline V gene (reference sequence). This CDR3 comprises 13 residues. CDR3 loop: CASSAAFGAEAFF. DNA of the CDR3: TGTGCCAGCAGCGCCGCCTTTGGAGCTGAAGCTTTCTTT.

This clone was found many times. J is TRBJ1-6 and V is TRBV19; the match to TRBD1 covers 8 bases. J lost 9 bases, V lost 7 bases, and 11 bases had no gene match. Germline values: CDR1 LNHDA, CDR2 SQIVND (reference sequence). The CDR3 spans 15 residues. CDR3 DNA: TGTGCCAGTAACGTCGGACAGGGAATGAGTTCACCCCTCCACTTT. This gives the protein CASNVGQGMSSPLHF.

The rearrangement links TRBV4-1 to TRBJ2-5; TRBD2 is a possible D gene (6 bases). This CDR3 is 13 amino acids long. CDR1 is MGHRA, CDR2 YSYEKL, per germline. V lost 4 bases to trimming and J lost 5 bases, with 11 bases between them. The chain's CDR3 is CASSLGGRETQYF. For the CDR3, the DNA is TGCGCCAGCAGCCTGGGGGGACGGGAGACCCAGTACTTC.

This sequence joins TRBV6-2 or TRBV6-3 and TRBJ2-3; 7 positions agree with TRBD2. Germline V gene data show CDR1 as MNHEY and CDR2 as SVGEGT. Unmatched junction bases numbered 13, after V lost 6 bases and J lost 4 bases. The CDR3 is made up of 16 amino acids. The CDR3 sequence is CASSPLGRGGPDTQYF. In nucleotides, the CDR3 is TGTGCCAGCAGCCCCCTCGGTCGCGGGGGACCAGATACGCAGTATTTT.

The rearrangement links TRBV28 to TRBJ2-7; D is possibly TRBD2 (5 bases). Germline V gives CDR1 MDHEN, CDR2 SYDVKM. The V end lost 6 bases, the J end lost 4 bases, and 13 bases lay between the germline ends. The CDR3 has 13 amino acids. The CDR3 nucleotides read TGTGCCAGCAGCCGGGATCCTAAATACGAGCAGTACTTC. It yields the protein CASSRDPKYEQYF.

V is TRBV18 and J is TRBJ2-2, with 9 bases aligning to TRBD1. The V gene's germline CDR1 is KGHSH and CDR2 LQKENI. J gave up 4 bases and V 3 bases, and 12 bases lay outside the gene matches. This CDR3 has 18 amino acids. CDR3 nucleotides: TGTGCCAGCTCACCGTTAACCGTAGGGACAGGGACCACCGGGGAGCTGTTTTTT. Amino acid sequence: CASSPLTVGTGTTGELFF.

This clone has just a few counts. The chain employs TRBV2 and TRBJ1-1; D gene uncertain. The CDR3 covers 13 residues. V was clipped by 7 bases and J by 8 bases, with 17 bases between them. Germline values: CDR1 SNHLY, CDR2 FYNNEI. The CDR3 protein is CASTKALGVEAFF. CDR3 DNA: TGTGCCAGCACAAAGGCTTTAGGAGTAGAAGCTTTCTTT.

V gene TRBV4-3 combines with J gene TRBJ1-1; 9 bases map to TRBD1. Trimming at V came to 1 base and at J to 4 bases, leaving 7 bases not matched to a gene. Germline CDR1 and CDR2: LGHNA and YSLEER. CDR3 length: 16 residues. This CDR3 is CASSQGPGTGTTEAFF. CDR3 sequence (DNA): TGCGCCAGCAGCCAAGGTCCCGGGACAGGGACCACTGAAGCTTTCTTT.